The next 18 T cell receptor beta chains were all read from a single sample in a study of CD4 T cells in relation to SARS-CoV-2 and coronaviruses. No cognate antigen is known for these TCRs. The assay was immunoSEQ multiplex PCR, and TCRdb's table has in-frame clones only and misses some. The profile shows approximately 36,000 clones, around 77% of them singletons. What was sequenced was memory CD4+ T cells from PBMCs, cultured in vitro. The receptor source for this set is an adult with COVID-19.

The CDR3 region is CASSFRAGVDEQFF. CDR3 coding DNA: TGCGCCAGCAGCTTCCGAGCGGGGGTGGATGAGCAGTTCTTC. The V gene is TRBV5-1, the J gene TRBJ2-1, with 8 bases matching TRBD2. This CDR3 spans 14 amino acids. Germline values: CDR1 SGHRS, CDR2 YFSETQ. V lost 2 bases, J lost 8 bases, and 6 bases stayed unmatched.

The V and J genes are TRBV6-4 and TRBJ1-5; 9 positions match TRBD1. The CDR3 spans 20 residues. J gave up 6 bases and V 5 bases, and 23 bases lay outside the gene matches. CDR1 is MRHNA, CDR2 SNTAGT, per germline. The CDR3 nucleotides are TGTGCCAGCAGTAGGCCGGGACAGGGCTTTTCCCCGGGACCAGGTCAGCCCCAGCATTTT. This translates into CASSRPGQGFSPGPGQPQHF.

This rearrangement joins TRBV5-1 to TRBJ2-5; D possibly corresponds to TRBD2 (6 bases). Germline V gene data show CDR1 as SGHRS and CDR2 as YFSETQ. V was pared by 3 bases and J by 1 base, with 13 bases between. The CDR3 is made up of 15 amino acids. For the CDR3, the DNA is TGCGCCAGCAGCTCGGGGGAGGATACCCAAGAGACCCAGTACTTC. This encodes CASSSGEDTQETQYF.

This rearrangement joins TRBV27 to TRBJ1-4; TRBD1 matches 7 bases. Trimming at V came to 4 bases and at J to 3 bases, leaving 2 bases not matched to a gene. CDR1 is MNHEY and CDR2 is SMNVEV in the germline V gene (reference sequence). The CDR3 is 14 residues long. The CDR3: CASSSGTANEKLFF. In DNA form, the CDR3 reads TGTGCCAGCAGTTCGGGGACAGCTAATGAAAAACTGTTTTTT.

The rearrangement uses TRBV6-4 and TRBJ1-5; possible D gene TRBD1, 5 bases. Germline loops: CDR1 MRHNA, CDR2 SNTAGT. The V end lost 2 bases, the J end lost 2 bases, and 13 bases lay between the germline ends. This CDR3 region has 16 residues. The CDR3: CASSDPGRGGNQPQHF. CDR3 DNA: TGTGCCAGCAGTGACCCCGGGAGAGGGGGCAATCAGCCCCAGCATTTT.

This chain links TRBV6-4 with TRBJ2-6; D ambiguous. This CDR3 comprises 16 residues. V dropped 5 bases and J dropped 2 bases, with 13 bases sitting between them. The germline V gene encodes CDR1 MRHNA and CDR2 SNTAGT. CDR3 sequence (DNA): TGTGCCAGCAGTAAGGGCCCTGGGACTGGGGCCAACGTCCTGACTTTC. The encoded protein is CASSKGPGTGANVLTF.

This chain uses TRBV28 with TRBJ1-4; 9 nucleotides align to TRBD1. From germline, CDR1 is MDHEN and CDR2 SYDVKM. The V gene end was trimmed by 4 bases and the J gene end by 2 bases; junction bases not matched to a gene: 5. The CDR3 sequence is 16 residues long. The CDR3 here is CASSSQGAGTNEKLFF. The CDR3, as DNA: TGTGCCAGCAGTTCACAGGGGGCTGGGACTAATGAAAAACTGTTTTTT.

The chain carries TRBV7-2 and TRBJ2-2; D perhaps matches TRBD1 (5 bases). The CDR3 consists of 14 residues. V gave up 2 bases and J gave up 3 bases, with 7 bases separating them. Germline V gives CDR1 SGHTA, CDR2 FQGNSA. Written as DNA, the CDR3 is TGTGCCAGCAGCTTATCCAGGGACACCGGGGAGCTGTTTTTT. Translation gives CASSLSRDTGELFF.

The chain recombines TRBV2 with TRBJ2-5; D ambiguous. With 7 bases removed from V and 5 bases from J, the gap between germline ends came to 14 bases. The V gene's germline CDR1 is SNHLY and CDR2 FYNNEI. The CDR3 is 13 amino acids. Written as DNA, the CDR3 is TGTGCCAGCACCCGGGCCCTGTACGAGACCCAGTACTTC. Protein product: CASTRALYETQYF.

The chain recombines TRBV6-2 or TRBV6-3 with TRBJ2-3; 7 bases are a match to TRBD2. The length of the CDR3 is 17 residues. The V gene's germline CDR1 is MNHEY and CDR2 SVGEGT. Trimming took 2 bases from V and 1 from J; bases not matched to a gene: 9. CDR3 residues: CASSYVAASGGTDTQYF. The CDR3 nucleotides are TGTGCCAGCAGTTACGTGGCGGCTAGCGGCGGCACAGATACGCAGTATTTT.

The table lists this clone with a count of one. This chain links TRBV6-5 with TRBJ2-7; D is undetermined. Trimming took 8 bases from V and 1 from J, leaving 12 bases between them. The germline V gene has CDR1 MNHEY and CDR2 SVGAGI. The CDR3 contains 13 residues. The CDR3 loop reads CASCLGFSYEQYF. The CDR3, as DNA: TGTGCCAGCTGTCTGGGTTTTTCCTACGAGCAGTACTTC.

This clone was counted between two and nine times. J is TRBJ2-7 and V is TRBV4-1, with D possibly TRBD2 on 6 matching bases. Germline V CDR1 and CDR2: MGHRA, YSYEKL. Deletions cut 4 bases from V and 4 bases from J, with 29 bases between. The CDR3 contains 19 residues. The CDR3 bases are TGCGCCAGCAGCCGCTCAATGGGACTTTTCGTGGGAGATCGTTACGAGCAGTACTTC. Its protein product is CASSRSMGLFVGDRYEQYF.

The rearrangement links TRBV30 to TRBJ2-7; unclear D gene. CDR1 and CDR2 (germline): GTSNPN, SVGIG (reference sequence). The length of the CDR3 is 11 residues. Trimming took off 8 bases at V and 5 bases at J, with 13 bases between the two ends. The CDR3 nucleotides read TGTGCCCGAGGACGCAACGACGAGCAGTACTTC. This codes for CARGRNDEQYF.

The chain links TRBV19 to TRBJ2-3; possible D gene TRBD1, 6 bases. V dropped 10 bases and J dropped 8 bases, with 16 bases sitting between them. In germline, CDR1 is LNHDA, CDR2 SQIVND (reference sequence). The CDR3 totals 12 residues. CDR3 sequence: CATGQSVSTQYF. The CDR3 DNA reads as TGTGCCACCGGACAGAGTGTGTCTACGCAGTATTTT.

This chain links TRBV14 with TRBJ2-7; D ambiguous. This CDR3 region has 14 residues. Germline loops: CDR1 SGHDN, CDR2 FVKESK. Trimming removed 4 bases from V and 3 bases from J, with 13 bases in between. CDR3: CASSRTPRSYEQYF. The CDR3 DNA reads as TGTGCCAGCAGCCGTACCCCCCGGAGCTACGAGCAGTACTTC. Combining the CDR3 with reference TRBV14 and TRBJ2-7 gives the whole variable domain EAGVTQFPSHSVIEKGQTVTLRCDPISGHDNLYWYRRVMGKEIKFLLHFVKESKQDESGMPNNRFLAERTGGTYSTLKVQPAELEDSGVYFCASSRTPRSYEQYFGPGTRLTVT.

The chain recombines TRBV30 with TRBJ2-1; a weak D match, TRBD2 (6 bases). This CDR3 region has 12 residues. V lost 3 bases to trimming and J lost 5 bases, with 8 bases between them. Germline V CDR1 and CDR2: GTSNPN, SVGIG (reference sequence). In nucleotides, the CDR3 is TGTGCCTGGAGGACTAGGGACAATGAGCAGTTCTTC. Protein sequence: CAWRTRDNEQFF.

V gene TRBV4-1 combines with J gene TRBJ1-1, with unresolved D. CDR1 MGHRA and CDR2 YSYEKL come from the germline V gene. Trimming removed 1 base at V and 0 bases at J, with 6 bases between. There are 14 residues in the CDR3. The chain's CDR3 is CASSQVGVNTEAFF. As DNA, the CDR3 is TGCGCCAGCAGCCAAGTAGGAGTGAACACTGAAGCTTTCTTT.

This chain connects TRBV7-2 to TRBJ1-1; tentative D call: TRBD1 (6 bases). The CDR3 covers 14 residues. The V and J ends lost 0 bases and 7 bases respectively, with 12 bases between them. Germline CDR1 SGHTA, CDR2 FQGNSA. CDR3 loop: CASSLALLTGEAFF. CDR3 DNA sequence: TGTGCCAGCAGCTTAGCGCTTCTGACAGGTGAAGCTTTCTTT.